The clone carrying this T cell receptor beta chain was observed many times. Its target is not known. The germline V and J ends were trimmed by 5 bases and 0 bases, with 8 bases remaining between them. Germline CDR1 SGHDT, CDR2 YYEEEE. CDR3 length: 13 residues. These data are taken from a study of T cells in Graves' hyperthyroidism and ophthalmopathy. The study, taken as a whole, reports: The model's output predicted ophthalmopathy at a median of 6.5 months prior to onset. From stable hyperthyroidism, ophthalmopathy was separated by a 13 V-J model.

RNA transcripts provided the source from which TCR beta CDR3 regions were amplified. TCR CDR3 regions were first amplified by RT-PCR with HTBI primers. TCRdb fed the multiplex PCR reads into MiXCR, producing one record per CDR3 protein. The sample lists fewer than 750,000 distinct CDR3 sequences, about 15% occurring once. What was sequenced was blood. The TCR comes from a woman in her fifties or sixties with Graves' ophthalmopathy. The gene calls are TRBV5-6 and TRBJ1-2; unclear D gene. CDR3 coding DNA: TGTGCCAGCAGTGCTCCGCCTAACTATGGCTACACCTTC. This codes for CASSAPPNYGYTF.